This T cell receptor (beta chain) was sequenced in a study of CD8 T cells in Susac syndrome. In blood CD8+ and CD4+ T cells, TCR beta underwent sequencing. Included as multiple sclerosis controls were treatment-naive patients who had stable or active relapsing-remitting disease. FACS enriched CD8+ TEMRA cells, while bulk CD8+ and CD4+ were negatively isolated. Between the trimmed V and J ends, which lost 4 bases and 7 bases, there was a span of 29 bases. The germline V gene encodes CDR1 DFQATT and CDR2 SNEGSKA (reference sequence). The CDR3 runs 18 residues. The authors reverse transcribed roughly 0.5 to 1 ug RNA with random hexamers. The authors amplified TCR beta CDR3 across 54 Vbeta and 13 Jbeta using immunoSEQ multiplex PCR. In TCRdb, the immunoSEQ multiplex PCR reads were re-called with MiXCR into one record per CDR3 protein. Here the sample spans a few hundred thousand distinct CDR3 sequences, 95% being singletons.

The chain combines TRBV20-1 with TRBJ2-1, with D perhaps TRBD1 or TRBD2 (8 bases each). The clonotype was recovered from a human donor with multiple sclerosis. The sequenced sample was CD4+ T cells from PBMCs. The CDR3 bases are TGCAGTGCTATGCCCAGGGGGCATGGCGGGGGGACCCTGAATGAGCAGTTCTTC. Translation gives CSAMPRGHGGGTLNEQFF.